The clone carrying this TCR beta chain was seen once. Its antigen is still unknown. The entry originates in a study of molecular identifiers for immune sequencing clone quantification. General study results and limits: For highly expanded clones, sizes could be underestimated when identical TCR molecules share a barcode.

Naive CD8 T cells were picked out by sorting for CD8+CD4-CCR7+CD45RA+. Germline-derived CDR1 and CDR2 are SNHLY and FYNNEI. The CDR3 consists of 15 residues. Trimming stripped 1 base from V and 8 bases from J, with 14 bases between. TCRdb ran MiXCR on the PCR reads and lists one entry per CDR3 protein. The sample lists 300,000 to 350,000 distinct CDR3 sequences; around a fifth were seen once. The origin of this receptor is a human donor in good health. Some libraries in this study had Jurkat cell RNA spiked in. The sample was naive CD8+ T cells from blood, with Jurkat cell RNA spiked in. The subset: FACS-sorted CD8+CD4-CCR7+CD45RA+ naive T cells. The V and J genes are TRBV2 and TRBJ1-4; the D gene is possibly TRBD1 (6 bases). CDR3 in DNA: TGTGCCAGCAGTGAAGAGGGGGGGGTCGTGGAAAAACTGTTTTTT. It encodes CASSEEGGVVEKLFF.